These T cell receptor beta chains were read from a single sample in a study of vaccination effects on CD4 cells after COVID-19. TCRdb's copy holds only in-frame clones and misses some; the assay was immunoSEQ multiplex PCR. The repertoire consists of 42,000 or so clones, with 65% to 70% occurring once and the leading ten covering roughly 29%. These receptors have no identified antigens. The material sequenced was CD4+ T cells from PBMCs cultured with a peptide pool, taken before COVID-19 vaccination. Receptors originate from a human donor who had a prior SARS-CoV-2 infection. Each CDR3 is given with its conserved first and last residue.

v_gene,j_gene,CDR3aa
TRBV25-1,TRBJ1-1,CASSDGSTEAFF
TRBV6-6,TRBJ2-1,CASSYPHGLPNNEQFF
TRBV7-3,TRBJ2-1,CASSLFGAYNEQFF
TRBV10-3,TRBJ1-6,CAITSGAQGKSPLHF
TRBV6-4,TRBJ2-2,CASSRQGNTGELFF
TRBV7-2,TRBJ1-2,CASSLFDRWDGYTF
TRBV18,TRBJ1-6,CASSVLGRAEDNSPLHF
TRBV7-2,TRBJ2-3,CASSPSLLAGVTAQYF
TRBV7-2,TRBJ2-7,CASSSPGGYEQYF
TRBV30,TRBJ1-2,CAWSVTGAHYGYTF
TRBV2,TRBJ2-7,CASRGESFRLAGVREQYF
TRBV2,TRBJ1-6,CASSEDPAPLHF
TRBV18,TRBJ2-5,CASSPDADAGETQYF
TRBV12-3/TRBV12-4,TRBJ1-5,CASTRDSNQPQHF
TRBV5-4,TRBJ2-7,CASSAGTSGGAKAGQYF
TRBV29-1,TRBJ2-3,CSVLGLAGVYTQYF
TRBV25-1,TRBJ1-2,CASSDPRTGGVYGYTF
TRBV6-5,TRBJ1-5,CASGFSVDQPQHF
TRBV5-1,TRBJ1-1,CASSRMTGNTEAFF
TRBV2,TRBJ2-3,CASSPGSSTDTQYF
TRBV11-3,TRBJ1-1,CASSFNRENTEAFF
TRBV19,TRBJ1-1,CASSSVEWGTEAFF
TRBV19,TRBJ2-3,CASIGLDGTQYF
TRBV9,TRBJ2-1,CASSVGVGDEQFF
TRBV6-5,TRBJ2-1,CASTLHGGGNEQFF
TRBV9,TRBJ2-3,CASSRDTGLRGQYF
TRBV29-1,TRBJ2-6,CSVEDWGDLSGANVLTF
TRBV21-1,TRBJ1-3,CASRKTGGNTIYF
TRBV28,TRBJ1-5,CASSLWGAGDSNQPQHF
TRBV2,TRBJ1-2,CASSQQGGWGYTF
TRBV5-1,TRBJ2-3,CASSKRGGTPQDTQYF
TRBV24-1,TRBJ2-7,CATSAPQGRDGHHTYEQYF
TRBV19,TRBJ1-2,CASNHINYGYTF
TRBV19,TRBJ2-7,CASSAAWGLAGVYEQYF
TRBV7-9,TRBJ1-2,CASSSGQGYGYTF
TRBV5-1,TRBJ1-1,CASSLTAGVTEAFF
TRBV5-8,TRBJ2-5,CASSLWGTSGQETQYF
TRBV7-8,TRBJ1-2,CASSRRQGSVQGYTF
TRBV28,TRBJ2-5,CASSSLPGRDASETQYF
TRBV28,TRBJ1-4,CASSPTGVNEKLFF
TRBV5-5,TRBJ1-2,CASSLGFGTGDGYTF
TRBV4-1,TRBJ2-1,CASRLTAGGHEQFF
TRBV7-2,TRBJ2-2,CASSLDGATGELFF
TRBV5-6,TRBJ2-3,CASSIPWSGGARTQYF
TRBV3-1/TRBV3-2,TRBJ2-3,CASSLSGVETDTQYF
TRBV6-2/TRBV6-3,TRBJ1-5,CASSQRLTNQPQHF
TRBV15,TRBJ2-7,CATSRDSTYEQYF
TRBV19,TRBJ2-1,CASSGTSGSWLFNEQFF
TRBV5-1,TRBJ2-7,CASGVGGERYF
TRBV15,TRBJ2-5,CATSSRTGVIGETQYF
TRBV7-9,TRBJ2-7,CASSLGDRVVEQYF
TRBV9,TRBJ2-7,CASSAQTGELDEQYF
TRBV7-9,TRBJ1-4,CASSFWGQGGEKLFF
TRBV11-3,TRBJ2-1,CASSLPDRGLAGGPRNEQFF